A single T cell receptor (beta chain) is shown here with its context. Clones were sequenced by immunoSEQ multiplex PCR, and TCRdb holds only the in-frame ones, with some missing. This table holds around 62,000 clones, around 86% found once. With 3 bases removed from V and 0 bases from J, the gap between germline ends came to 6 bases. This CDR3 comprises 14 residues. Germline V gene sequence: CDR1 KGHSH, CDR2 LQKENI. The entry originates in a study of OX40 agonist ivuxolimab in advanced cancers. About the research overall: Hepatocellular carcinoma, melanoma, renal cell or head and neck cancer occurred in dose-escalation patients.

The sequence was collected from an adult with an advanced solid tumor such as melanoma, head and neck, liver or kidney cancer. Specimen: CD4+ or CD8+ T cells sorted from blood, collected in a trial of the OX40 agonist ivuxolimab. This chain uses TRBV18 with TRBJ1-3; D ambiguous. CDR3 DNA sequence: TGTGCCAGCTCACCTCCGAACTCTGGAAACACCATATATTTT. It encodes CASSPPNSGNTIYF.